A single sample gave rise to the 26 T cell receptor beta chains below, sequenced in a study of cytomegalovirus exposure and HLA in healthy donors. The PCR was carried out with 60 Vbeta primers and 13 Jbeta primers. The method was immunoSEQ multiplex PCR; TCRdb's version includes in-frame clones alone and lacks a portion of them. The sample has approximately 130,000 clones, 75% to 85% seen once; the top ten hold over 0.95%. The specimen sequenced was PBMCs. These receptors all stem from a girl aged 2-10 years in good health and CMV-seronegative.

V gene TRBV30 combines with J gene TRBJ2-7; unclear D gene. Germline values: CDR1 GTSNPN, CDR2 SVGIG (reference sequence). This CDR3 region has 13 residues. V lost 4 bases, J lost 0 bases, and 10 bases lay in between. CDR3 sequence: CAWNRGVSYEQYF. CDR3 bases: TGTGCCTGGAATCGAGGTGTCTCCTACGAGCAGTACTTC.

This clone has more than one count but fewer than ten. This rearrangement joins TRBV10-3 to TRBJ1-3; TRBD1 is a possible D gene (5 bases). This CDR3 has 16 amino acids. Trimming removed 5 bases at V and 0 bases at J, with 14 bases between. The germline V gene encodes CDR1 ENHRY and CDR2 SYGVKD. Here the CDR3 reads CAISPVSGLSGNTIYF. CDR3 bases: TGTGCCATCAGTCCTGTTTCAGGGCTCTCTGGAAACACCATATATTTT.

This chain connects TRBV2 to TRBJ2-2; 8 bases are a match to TRBD2. Germline loops: CDR1 SNHLY, CDR2 FYNNEI. Germline trimming cut 1 base from V and 4 bases from J; bases unmatched to any gene: 2. This CDR3 contains 15 residues. CDR3 region: CASSEGTSTTGELFF. The CDR3 nucleotides read TGTGCCAGCAGTGAAGGGACTAGCACCACCGGGGAGCTGTTTTTT. The full variable domain, completed using reference TRBV2 and TRBJ2-2, is EPEVTQTPSHQVTQMGQEVILRCVPISNHLYFYWYRQILGQKVEFLVSFYNNEISEKSEIFDDQFSVERPDGSNFTLKIRSTKLEDSAMYFCASSEGTSTTGELFFGEGSRLTVL.

Concerning this clone: At the DNA level, this CDR3 is encoded by other sequences in the same sample as well. The rearrangement links TRBV7-9 to TRBJ2-7; TRBD1 matches at 9 bases. Germline trimming cut 4 bases from V and 3 bases from J; bases unmatched to any gene: 4. The CDR3 covers 14 residues. Germline V gives CDR1 SEHNR, CDR2 FQNEAQ (reference sequence). Written as DNA, the CDR3 is TGTGCCAGCAGCTCCCGGGACAGGGACTACGAGCAGTACTTC. Translating gives CASSSRDRDYEQYF. Full variable domain (rest looked up from reference TRBV7-9 and TRBJ2-7): DTGVSQNPRHKITKRGQNVTFRCDPISEHNRLYWYRQTLGQGPEFLTYFQNEAQLEKSRLLSDRFSAERPKGSFSTLEIQRTEQGDSAMYLCASSSRDRDYEQYFGPGTRLTVT.

This chain uses TRBV5-1 with TRBJ1-1; TRBD1 is a possible D gene (5 bases). V lost 1 base and J 0 bases, leaving 16 bases between the germline ends. Germline V CDR1 and CDR2: SGHRS, YFSETQ. This CDR3 is built from 17 residues. The DNA for the CDR3 is TGCGCCAGCAGCTTGCTGTTGCAGGGCGGAATGAACACTGAAGCTTTCTTT. It yields the protein CASSLLLQGGMNTEAFF.

The V call is TRBV5-6, the J call TRBJ2-2, with D possibly being TRBD2 (7 bases). V shed 0 bases and J shed 4 bases, with 16 bases lying between them. Germline V gene data show CDR1 as SGHDT and CDR2 as YYEEEE. The CDR3 is made up of 17 amino acids. CDR3 in amino acids: CASSLEAGGPGTGELFF. The CDR3 coding sequence is TGTGCCAGCAGCTTGGAGGCCGGGGGGCCCGGCACCGGGGAGCTGTTTTTT. The full variable domain, with the rest looked up from reference TRBV5-6 and TRBJ2-2, is DAGVTQSPTHLIKTRGQQVTLRCSPKSGHDTVSWYQQALGQGPQFIFQYYEEEERQRGNFPDRFSGHQFPNYSSELNVNALLLGDSALYLCASSLEAGGPGTGELFFGEGSRLTVL.

This sequence joins TRBV7-3 and TRBJ2-5, with TRBD2 as a possible D gene (6 bases). CDR3 length: 15 amino acids. V lost 3 bases, J lost 2 bases, and 13 bases lay in between. Germline V gives CDR1 SGHTA, CDR2 FQGTGA. The CDR3 is CASSFNGGEQETQYF. The CDR3 DNA sequence: TGTGCCAGCAGCTTTAACGGAGGGGAGCAAGAGACCCAGTACTTC.

The chain combines TRBV5-1 with TRBJ2-5; maybe TRBD1 (6 bases). The CDR3 is 14 residues long. The germline CDR1 and CDR2 sequences are SGHRS and YFSETQ. Trimming stripped 3 bases from V and 5 bases from J, with 14 bases between. CDR3 in amino acids: CASSSAGAHETQYF. DNA of the CDR3: TGCGCCAGCAGCTCGGCAGGGGCTCACGAGACCCAGTACTTC.

CDR3 DNA: TGTGCCAGCAGTGAGCCAGGTCGCTCTGGGGCCAACGTCCTGACTTTC. It codes for CASSEPGRSGANVLTF. The chain has TRBV6-1 and TRBJ2-6; D call uncertain. The CDR3 contains 16 residues. Between the trimmed V and J ends, which lost 3 bases and 0 bases, there was a span of 9 bases. Per germline, CDR1 MNHNS and CDR2 SASEGT.

The rearrangement links TRBV4-1 to TRBJ1-5, with a weak D call TRBD1 (6 bases). Germline CDR1 reads MGHRA; CDR2 reads YSYEKL. This CDR3 is built from 17 residues. V dropped 2 bases and J dropped 4 bases, with 18 bases sitting between them. For the CDR3, the DNA is TGCGCCAGCAGCCAATTTTTAGTGCCAGGGGTAAATCAGCCCCAGCATTTT. This translates into CASSQFLVPGVNQPQHF.

This clone was picked up a small number of times. The chain uses TRBV5-6 and TRBJ1-6; TRBD1 aligns across 7 bases. Looked up from germline, CDR1 is SGHDT and CDR2 is YYEEEE. The CDR3 totals 15 residues. Trimming at V came to 5 bases and at J to 15 bases, leaving 17 bases not matched to a gene. CDR3 protein: CASSQQGVVVSGLHF. As DNA, the CDR3 is TGTGCCAGCAGTCAGCAGGGGGTAGTAGTAAGTGGCCTCCACTTT.

J is TRBJ1-1 and V is TRBV5-1; 7 nucleotides agree with TRBD1. With V trimmed by 4 bases and J by 2 bases, 8 bases remained unmatched. Germline CDR1 SGHRS, CDR2 YFSETQ. This CDR3 spans 15 amino acids. The CDR3 reads CASSVGGQANTEAFF. The DNA for the CDR3 is TGCGCCAGCAGCGTGGGCGGACAGGCCAACACTGAAGCTTTCTTT.

This sequence joins TRBV10-3 and TRBJ1-1, with 11 nucleotides matching TRBD1. Germline CDR1 is ENHRY and CDR2 is SYGVKD. This CDR3 spans 15 amino acids. Trimming at V came to 6 bases and at J to 4 bases, leaving 7 bases not matched to a gene. CDR3 bases: TGTGCCATCAGACCCACCGGGACAGGGGGCACTGAAGCTTTCTTT. Amino acid sequence: CAIRPTGTGGTEAFF.

This clone appeared once. The J gene is TRBJ2-1, the V gene TRBV11-2; D is possibly TRBD2 (5 bases). The CDR3 consists of 18 residues. CDR1 is SGHAT, CDR2 FQNNGV, per germline. V was pared by 0 bases and J by 3 bases, with 18 bases between. CDR3 nucleotides: TGTGCCAGCAGCTTAGATCAGTCGAGACTACCTTTCTACAATGAGCAGTTCTTC. Translated: CASSLDQSRLPFYNEQFF.

This clone was picked up a small number of times. The chain recombines TRBV30 with TRBJ1-5; D might be TRBD1 (5 bases). V dropped 7 bases and J dropped 2 bases, with 12 bases sitting between them. CDR3 length: 13 amino acids. Germline V gene sequence: CDR1 GTSNPN, CDR2 SVGIG (reference sequence). In DNA form, the CDR3 reads TGTGCCTACTCTGGGGGGGGCAATCAGCCCCAGCATTTT. Residues: CAYSGGGNQPQHF.

The chain combines TRBV4-1 with TRBJ2-1, with D possibly being TRBD1 (5 bases). Germline-derived CDR1 and CDR2 are MGHRA and YSYEKL. This CDR3 has 15 residues. The V and J ends lost 2 bases and 8 bases respectively, with 16 bases between them. The CDR3 coding sequence is TGCGCCAGCAGCCAAAGGGATCGGCAGGGCGATGAGCAGTTCTTC. Translation: CASSQRDRQGDEQFF.

V is TRBV10-2 and J is TRBJ1-4, with 10 bases aligning to TRBD1. Germline CDR1 is WSHSY and CDR2 is SAAADI. This CDR3 spans 15 amino acids. J gave up 8 bases and V 4 bases, and 7 bases lay outside the gene matches. The CDR3 protein is CASSGYGTGEEKLFF. The CDR3 DNA sequence: TGCGCCAGCAGTGGCTACGGGACAGGGGAAGAAAAACTGTTTTTT.

This rearrangement joins TRBV5-1 to TRBJ2-7; 7 nucleotides align to TRBD1. The CDR3 totals 16 residues. After removal of 4 bases from V and 2 bases from J, the junction contained 12 bases not matched to a gene. Per the germline V gene, CDR1 is SGHRS and CDR2 is YFSETQ. The CDR3 loop is CASSQPLPGTAYEQYF. CDR3 DNA sequence: TGCGCCAGCAGCCAACCTCTTCCCGGGACAGCCTACGAGCAGTACTTC.

This clone occurred once. The gene calls are TRBV2 and TRBJ2-7; TRBD1 agrees at 9 bases. Trimming removed 7 bases from V and 6 bases from J; junction bases left unmatched: 10. This CDR3 contains 14 residues. Germline loops: CDR1 SNHLY, CDR2 FYNNEI. The CDR3 protein is CASTKKETGGEQYF. CDR3 sequence (DNA): TGTGCCAGCACCAAGAAAGAGACAGGGGGCGAGCAGTACTTC.

This clone was seen just once. The gene calls are TRBV10-3 and TRBJ2-6; possibly TRBD2 for D (5 bases). Germline V gives CDR1 ENHRY, CDR2 SYGVKD. The ends were cut back, 10 bases at V and 4 bases at J, with 11 bases in the middle. The CDR3 extends over 13 amino acids. CDR3 residues: CATLESGANVLTF. Written as DNA, the CDR3 is TGTGCCACACTAGAGTCCGGGGCCAACGTCCTGACTTTC.

The chain employs TRBV2 and TRBJ2-5, with 12 positions matching TRBD1. The CDR3 runs 15 residues. Germline V lookup: CDR1 SNHLY, CDR2 FYNNEI. The J segment lost 4 bases and the V segment lost 7 bases, leaving 7 bases of the junction unmatched. CDR3 sequence reads: CASNAGTGGRETQYF. The DNA of the CDR3 is TGTGCCAGCAATGCCGGGACAGGGGGCCGAGAGACCCAGTACTTC.

This chain joins TRBV2 and TRBJ1-2; unclear D gene. Trimming took off 1 base at V and 2 bases at J, with 14 bases between the two ends. CDR1 is SNHLY and CDR2 is FYNNEI in the germline V gene. This CDR3 comprises 16 residues. As DNA, the CDR3 is TGTGCCAGCAGTGAAGGGGCACAGATTCCCAACTATGGCTACACCTTC. It translates to CASSEGAQIPNYGYTF.

The rearrangement joins TRBV19 to TRBJ2-7; D may be TRBD1 (5 bases). Trimming stripped 9 bases from V and 4 bases from J, with 13 bases between. Germline lookup yields CDR1 LNHDA and CDR2 SQIVND (reference sequence). This CDR3 is 12 amino acids long. The CDR3 region is CASTGDSYEQYF. CDR3 nucleotide sequence: TGTGCCAGCACCGGAGACAGTTACGAGCAGTACTTC. The full variable domain, with the rest looked up from reference TRBV19 and TRBJ2-7, is DGGITQSPKYLFRKEGQNVTLSCEQNLNHDAMYWYRQDPGQGLRLIYYSQIVNDFQKGDIAEGYSVSREKKESFPLTVTSAQKNPTAFYLCASTGDSYEQYFGPGTRLTVT.

The chain employs TRBV6-6 and TRBJ2-1; 7 bases line up with TRBD1. Germline-derived CDR1 and CDR2 are MNHNY and SVGAGI (reference sequence). Germline trimming cut 5 bases from V and 0 bases from J; bases unmatched to any gene: 4. The CDR3 covers 15 residues. This CDR3 is CASSPRDSSYNEQFF. CDR3 sequence (DNA): TGTGCCAGCAGTCCCCGGGACAGCTCCTACAATGAGCAGTTCTTC.

This clone was detected a few times. The rearrangement uses TRBV7-8 and TRBJ2-5; 15 nucleotides align to TRBD2. Per the germline V gene, CDR1 is SGHVS and CDR2 is FQNEAQ. CDR3 size: 16 residues. V was pared by 4 bases and J by 5 bases, with 5 bases of the junction left unmatched. CDR3 loop: CASSSTGTSGGETQYF. The CDR3 nucleotides read TGTGCCAGCAGCTCGACCGGGACTAGCGGGGGGGAGACCCAGTACTTC.

In its sample, this clone was seen once. This rearrangement joins TRBV4-3 to TRBJ1-3; TRBD1 is a possible D gene (6 bases). Trimming took off 4 bases at V and 2 bases at J, with 9 bases between the two ends. The CDR3 spans 14 residues. The germline V gene encodes CDR1 LGHNA and CDR2 YSLEER. The CDR3: CASSPGTPGNTIYF. CDR3 DNA: TGCGCCAGCAGCCCGGGGACACCTGGAAACACCATATATTTT.